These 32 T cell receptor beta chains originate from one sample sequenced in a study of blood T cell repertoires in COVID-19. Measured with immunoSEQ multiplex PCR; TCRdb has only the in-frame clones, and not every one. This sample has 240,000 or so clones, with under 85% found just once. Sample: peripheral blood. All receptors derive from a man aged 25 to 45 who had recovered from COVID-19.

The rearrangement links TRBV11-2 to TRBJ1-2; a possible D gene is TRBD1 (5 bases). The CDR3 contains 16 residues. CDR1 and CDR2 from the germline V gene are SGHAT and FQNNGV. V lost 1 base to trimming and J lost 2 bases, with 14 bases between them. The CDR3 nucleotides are TGTGCCAGCAGCTTAGTTGGGACTACGACAAACTATGGCTACACCTTC. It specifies CASSLVGTTTNYGYTF. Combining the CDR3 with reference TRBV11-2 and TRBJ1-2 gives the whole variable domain EAGVAQSPRYKIIEKRQSVAFWCNPISGHATLYWYQQILGQGPKLLIQFQNNGVVDDSQLPKDRFSAERLKGVDSTLKIQPAKLEDSAVYLCASSLVGTTTNYGYTFGSGTRLTVV.

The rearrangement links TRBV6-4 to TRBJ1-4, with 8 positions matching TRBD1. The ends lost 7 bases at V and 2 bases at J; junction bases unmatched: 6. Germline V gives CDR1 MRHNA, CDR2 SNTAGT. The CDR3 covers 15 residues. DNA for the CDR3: TGTGCCAGCATCCGGACAGGGCGGACTAATGAAAAACTGTTTTTT. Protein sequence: CASIRTGRTNEKLFF.

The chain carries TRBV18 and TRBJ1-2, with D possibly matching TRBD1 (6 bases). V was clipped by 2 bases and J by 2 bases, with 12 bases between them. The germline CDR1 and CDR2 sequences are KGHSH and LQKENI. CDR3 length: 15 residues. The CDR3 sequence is CASSPIPQGNYGYTF. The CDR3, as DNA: TGTGCCAGCTCACCAATACCACAGGGAAACTATGGCTACACCTTC.

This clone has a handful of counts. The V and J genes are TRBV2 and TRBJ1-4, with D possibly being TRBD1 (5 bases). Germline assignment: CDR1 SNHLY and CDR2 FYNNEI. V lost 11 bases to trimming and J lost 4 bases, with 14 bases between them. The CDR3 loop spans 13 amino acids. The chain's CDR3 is CAGAGGINEKLFF. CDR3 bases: TGTGCCGGGGCTGGCGGGATTAATGAAAAACTGTTTTTT.

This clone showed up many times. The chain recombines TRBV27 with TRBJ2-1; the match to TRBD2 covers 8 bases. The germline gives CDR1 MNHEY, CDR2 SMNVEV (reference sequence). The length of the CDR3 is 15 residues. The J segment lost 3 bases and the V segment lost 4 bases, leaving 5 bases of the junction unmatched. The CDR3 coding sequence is TGTGCCAGCAGTTCGACCGGGACTAGCTACAATGAGCAGTTCTTC. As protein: CASSSTGTSYNEQFF.

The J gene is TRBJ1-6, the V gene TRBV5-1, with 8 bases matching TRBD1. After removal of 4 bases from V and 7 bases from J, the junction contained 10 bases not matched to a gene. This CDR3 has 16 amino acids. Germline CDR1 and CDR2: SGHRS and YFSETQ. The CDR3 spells CASSLTPQGANSPLHF. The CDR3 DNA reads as TGCGCCAGCAGCCTAACCCCCCAGGGGGCCAATTCACCCCTCCACTTT.

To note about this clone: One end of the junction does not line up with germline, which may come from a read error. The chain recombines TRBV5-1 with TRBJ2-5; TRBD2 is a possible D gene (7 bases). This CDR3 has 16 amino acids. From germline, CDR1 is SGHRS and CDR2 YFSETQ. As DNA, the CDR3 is TGCGCCCGCAGCGTGGCCGGCGGGGGCGCAGGAGAGACCCAGTACTTC. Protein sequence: CARSVAGGGAGETQYF.

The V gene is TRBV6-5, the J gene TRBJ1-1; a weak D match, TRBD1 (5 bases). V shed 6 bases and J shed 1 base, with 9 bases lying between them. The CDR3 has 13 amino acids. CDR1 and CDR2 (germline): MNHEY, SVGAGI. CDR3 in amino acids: CASRRGTNTEAFF. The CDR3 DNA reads TGTGCCAGCAGAAGGGGAACGAACACTGAAGCTTTCTTT.

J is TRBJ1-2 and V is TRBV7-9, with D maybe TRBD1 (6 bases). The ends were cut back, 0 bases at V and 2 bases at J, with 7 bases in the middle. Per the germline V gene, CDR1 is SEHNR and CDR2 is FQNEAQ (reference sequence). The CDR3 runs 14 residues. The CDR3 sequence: CASSLAQGNYGYTF. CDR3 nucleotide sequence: TGTGCCAGCAGCTTAGCGCAGGGGAACTATGGCTACACCTTC.

The CDR3 region has the DNA TGTGCCAGCAGGCCGCGCGGGGGGCGCCGTGAAAAACTGTTTTTT. It translates to CASRPRGGRREKLFF. V is TRBV6-5 and J is TRBJ1-4; D is perhaps TRBD1 (6 bases). V lost 6 bases to trimming and J lost 7 bases, with 18 bases between them. The CDR3 has 15 residues. Looked up from germline, CDR1 is MNHEY and CDR2 is SVGAGI.

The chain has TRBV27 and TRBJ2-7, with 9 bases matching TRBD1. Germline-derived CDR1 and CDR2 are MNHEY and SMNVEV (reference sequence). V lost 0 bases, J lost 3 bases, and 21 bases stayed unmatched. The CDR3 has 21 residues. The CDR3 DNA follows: TGTGCCAGCAGTTTATCCCTCCGACAGGGGGTATGGCGGGGACCTCTCTACGAGCAGTACGTC. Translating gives CASSLSLRQGVWRGPLYEQYV.

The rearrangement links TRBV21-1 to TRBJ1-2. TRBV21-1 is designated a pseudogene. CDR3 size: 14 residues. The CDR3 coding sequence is TGTGCCAGCAGCAGAAACGACGGGAACTATGGCTACACCTTC. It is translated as CASSRNDGNYGYTF.

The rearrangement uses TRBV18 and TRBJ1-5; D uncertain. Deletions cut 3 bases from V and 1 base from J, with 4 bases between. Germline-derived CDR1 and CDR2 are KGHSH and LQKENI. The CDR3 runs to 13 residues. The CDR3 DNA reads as TGTGCCAGCTCACCTGGCAGCAATCAGCCCCAGCATTTT. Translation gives CASSPGSNQPQHF.

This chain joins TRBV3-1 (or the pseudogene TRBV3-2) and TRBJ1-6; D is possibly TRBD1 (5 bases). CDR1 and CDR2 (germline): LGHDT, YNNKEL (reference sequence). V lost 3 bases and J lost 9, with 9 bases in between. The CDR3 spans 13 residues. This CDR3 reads CASSQGPLSPLHF. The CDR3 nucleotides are TGTGCCAGCAGCCAGGGGCCCCTTTCACCCCTCCACTTT.

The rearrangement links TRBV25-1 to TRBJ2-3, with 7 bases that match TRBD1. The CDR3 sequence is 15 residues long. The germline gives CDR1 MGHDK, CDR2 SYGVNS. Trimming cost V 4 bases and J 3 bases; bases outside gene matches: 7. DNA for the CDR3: TGTGCCAGCAGTGTGGCAGGGGGAGAGACAGATACGCAGTATTTT. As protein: CASSVAGGETDTQYF.

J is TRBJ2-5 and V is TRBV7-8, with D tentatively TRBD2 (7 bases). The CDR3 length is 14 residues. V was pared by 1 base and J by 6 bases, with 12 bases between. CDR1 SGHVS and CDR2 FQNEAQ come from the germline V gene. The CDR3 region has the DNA TGTGCCAGCAGCTTAGGTGCGGGGGCGAAGACCCAGTACTTC. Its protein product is CASSLGAGAKTQYF.

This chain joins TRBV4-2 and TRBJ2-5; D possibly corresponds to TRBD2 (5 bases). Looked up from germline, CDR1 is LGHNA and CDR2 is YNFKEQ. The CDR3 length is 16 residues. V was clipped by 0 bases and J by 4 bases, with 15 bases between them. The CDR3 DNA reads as TGTGCCAGCAGCCAAGACGCTAGCAACCCTGGAGAGACCCAGTACTTC. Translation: CASSQDASNPGETQYF.

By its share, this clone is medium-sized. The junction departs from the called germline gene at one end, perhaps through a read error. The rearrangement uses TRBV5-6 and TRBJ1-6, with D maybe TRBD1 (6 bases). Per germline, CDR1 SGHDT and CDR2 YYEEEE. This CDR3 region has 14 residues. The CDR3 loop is CASTLGGPTRPLHF. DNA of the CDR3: TGTGCCAGCACCTTGGGGGGCCCCACAAGACCCCTCCACTTT.

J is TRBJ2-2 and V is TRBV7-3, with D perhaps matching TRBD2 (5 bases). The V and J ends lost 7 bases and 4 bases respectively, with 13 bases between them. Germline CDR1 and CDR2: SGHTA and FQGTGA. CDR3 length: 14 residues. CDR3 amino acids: CASNFGVGTGELFF. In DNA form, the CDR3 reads TGTGCCAGCAACTTCGGGGTGGGCACCGGGGAGCTGTTTTTT.

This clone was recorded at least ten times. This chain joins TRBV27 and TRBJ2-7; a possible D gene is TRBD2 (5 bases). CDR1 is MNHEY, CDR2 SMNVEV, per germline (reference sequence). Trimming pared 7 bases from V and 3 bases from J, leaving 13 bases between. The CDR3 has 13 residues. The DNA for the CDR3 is TGTGCCAGCACCCGCGGGCCGAACTACGAGCAGTACTTC. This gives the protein CASTRGPNYEQYF.

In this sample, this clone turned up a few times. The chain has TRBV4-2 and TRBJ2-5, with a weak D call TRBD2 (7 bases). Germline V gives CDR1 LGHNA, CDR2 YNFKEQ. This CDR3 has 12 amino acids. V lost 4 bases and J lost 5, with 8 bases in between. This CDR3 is CASSPGGETQYF. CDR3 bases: TGTGCCAGCAGCCCGGGGGGCGAGACCCAGTACTTC.

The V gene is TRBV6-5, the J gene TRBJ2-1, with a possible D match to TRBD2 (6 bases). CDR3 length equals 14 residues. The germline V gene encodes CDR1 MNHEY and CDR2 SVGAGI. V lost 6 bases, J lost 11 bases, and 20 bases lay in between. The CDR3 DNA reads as TGTGCCAGCAGCTCTGGGGGGACGTTGAAGAAGCAGTTCTTC. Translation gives CASSSGGTLKKQFF.

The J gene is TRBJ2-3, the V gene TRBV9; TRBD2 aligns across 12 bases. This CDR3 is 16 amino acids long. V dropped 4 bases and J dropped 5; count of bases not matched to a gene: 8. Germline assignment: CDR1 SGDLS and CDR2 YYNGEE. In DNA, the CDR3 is TGTGCCAGCAGCCCGACTAGCGGGGGACCCCGAGATACGCAGTATTTT. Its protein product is CASSPTSGGPRDTQYF. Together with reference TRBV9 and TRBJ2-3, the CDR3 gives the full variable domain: DSGVTQTPKHLITATGQRVTLRCSPRSGDLSVYWYQQSLDQGLQFLIQYYNGEERAKGNILERFSAQQFPDLHSELNLSSLELGDSALYFCASSPTSGGPRDTQYFGPGTRLTVL.

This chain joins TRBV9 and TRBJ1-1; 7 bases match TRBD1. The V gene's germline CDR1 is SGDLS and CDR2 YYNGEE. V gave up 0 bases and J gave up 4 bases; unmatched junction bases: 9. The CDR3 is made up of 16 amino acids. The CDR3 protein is CASSVAPEGAVTEAFF. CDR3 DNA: TGTGCCAGCAGCGTAGCTCCTGAGGGGGCGGTCACTGAAGCTTTCTTT.

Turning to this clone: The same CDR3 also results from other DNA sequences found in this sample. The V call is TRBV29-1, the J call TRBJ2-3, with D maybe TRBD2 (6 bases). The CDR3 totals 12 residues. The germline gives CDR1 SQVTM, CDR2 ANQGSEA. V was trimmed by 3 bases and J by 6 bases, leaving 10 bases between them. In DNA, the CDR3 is TGCAGCGTTGAGGGGGGAGCGGATACGCAGTATTTT. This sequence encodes CSVEGGADTQYF.

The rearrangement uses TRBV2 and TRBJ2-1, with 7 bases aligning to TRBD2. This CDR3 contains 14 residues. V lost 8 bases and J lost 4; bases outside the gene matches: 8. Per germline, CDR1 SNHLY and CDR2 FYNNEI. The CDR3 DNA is TGTGCCAGCTCGTCGACTAGCCCATACAATGAGCAGTTCTTC. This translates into CASSSTSPYNEQFF. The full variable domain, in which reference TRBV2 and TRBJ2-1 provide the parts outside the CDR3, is EPEVTQTPSHQVTQMGQEVILRCVPISNHLYFYWYRQILGQKVEFLVSFYNNEISEKSEIFDDQFSVERPDGSNFTLKIRSTKLEDSAMYFCASSSTSPYNEQFFGPGTRLTVL.

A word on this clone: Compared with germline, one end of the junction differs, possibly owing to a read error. CDR3 sequence: CASSPGNPGELFF. The CDR3 DNA follows: TGTGCCAGCAGTCCAGGGAACCCCGGGGAGCTGTTTTTT. This rearrangement joins TRBV6-5 to TRBJ2-2, with a possible D match to TRBD1 (5 bases). CDR3 length: 13 residues. Germline CDR1 is MNHEY and CDR2 is SVGAGI.

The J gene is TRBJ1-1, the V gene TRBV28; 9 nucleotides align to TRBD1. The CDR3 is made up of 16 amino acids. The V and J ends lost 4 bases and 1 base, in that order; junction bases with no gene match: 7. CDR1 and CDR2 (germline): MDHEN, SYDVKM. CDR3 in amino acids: CASSSPLGQGNTEAFF. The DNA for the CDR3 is TGTGCCAGCAGTTCACCCCTGGGACAGGGGAACACTGAAGCTTTCTTT.

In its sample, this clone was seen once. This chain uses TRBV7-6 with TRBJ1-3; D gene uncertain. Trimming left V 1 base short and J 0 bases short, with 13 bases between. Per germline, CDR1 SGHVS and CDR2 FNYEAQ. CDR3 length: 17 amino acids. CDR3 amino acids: CASSLVPRPHSGNTIYF. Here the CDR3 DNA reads TGTGCCAGCAGCTTAGTCCCGCGGCCGCACTCTGGAAACACCATATATTTT.

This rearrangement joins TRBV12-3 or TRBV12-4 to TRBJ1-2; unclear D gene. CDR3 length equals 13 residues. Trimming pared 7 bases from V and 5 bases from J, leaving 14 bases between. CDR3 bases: TGTGCCAGCATGGGCAGAATCTCGTATGGCTACACCTTC. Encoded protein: CASMGRISYGYTF.

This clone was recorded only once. The CDR3 protein is CASSRGTGGYEQYF. The CDR3 bases are TGTGCCAGCAGCCGGGGGACAGGGGGCTACGAGCAGTACTTC. The chain links TRBV3-1 (or the pseudogene TRBV3-2) to TRBJ2-7; 11 bases fit TRBD1. CDR3 length: 14 residues. With 4 bases clipped from V and 3 bases from J, the junction kept 2 bases outside the gene matches. Germline CDR1 reads LGHDT; CDR2 reads YNNKEL (reference sequence).

CDR3 loop: CASSLRTSDNEQFF. The DNA of the CDR3 is TGCGCCAGCAGCCTCCGGACAAGCGACAATGAGCAGTTCTTC. V gene TRBV5-1 combines with J gene TRBJ2-1; D might be TRBD1 (5 bases). Trimming stripped 4 bases from V and 5 bases from J, with 13 bases between. CDR3 length: 14 amino acids. Germline V gives CDR1 SGHRS, CDR2 YFSETQ.